The TCR beta chain under discussion was sequenced for a study of blood T cell repertoires in COVID-19. The wider study: PBMCs, B-cell-depleted T cells, or T cells provided the cDNA or gDNA that made up the material.

The data were produced by immunoSEQ multiplex PCR, yet TCRdb's version contains in-frame clones alone and is incomplete. The data show about 300,000 clones, with approximately 84% seen just once and around 9.3% held by the top ten. The CDR3 totals 15 residues. CDR1 is SGHVS, CDR2 FNYEAQ, per germline. The germline V and J ends were trimmed by 4 bases and 10 bases, with 20 bases remaining between them. Symptom resolution, clearance, or two negative PCRs marked the recovered donors of Cohort 3. The receptor was isolated from a young woman who had recovered from COVID-19. The specimen sequenced was PBMCs or T cells enriched from blood (not recorded which). This sequence joins TRBV7-6 and TRBJ2-1; D possibly corresponds to TRBD1 (8 bases). The DNA for the CDR3 is TGTGCCAGCAGCTCCACAGGGGGGGCCGTGGAGGAGCAGTTCTTC. Translating it yields CASSSTGGAVEEQFF. The full variable domain, completed using reference TRBV7-6 and TRBJ2-1, is GAGVSQSPRYKVTKRGQDVALRCDPISGHVSLYWYRQALGQGPEFLTYFNYEAQQDKSGLPNDRFSAERPEGSISTLTIQRTEQRDSAMYRCASSSTGGAVEEQFFGPGTRLTVL.